The 14 T cell receptor beta chains in this list originate from one sample, sequenced in a study of cytotoxic CD8 clonotypes in ibrutinib-treated CLL (dated by TCRdb to about 2021). Libraries were made using the immunoSEQ multiplex PCR assay. In its TCRdb copy, this immuneACCESS table keeps in-frame sequences only and misses some clones. Where compared with another copy, unresolved V genes explain less than half of these, and the others have no known cause. The sample profile shows more than 12,000 clones; 55% to 70% of them were found once. The ten largest clones represent 9.5% to 15% of the sample. The sequenced sample was PBMCs, obtained before ibrutinib treatment. Source of these receptors: a human donor with chronic lymphocytic leukemia.

This clone was seen only a few times. The rearrangement uses TRBV6-5 and TRBJ2-4, with D perhaps assigned TRBD1 or TRBD2 (5 bases each). CDR3 length: 15 amino acids. Germline V gene lookup returns CDR1 MNHEY and CDR2 SVGAGI. V lost 4 bases and J lost 3, with 13 bases in between. The chain's CDR3 is CASSSQGEGKNIQYF. The CDR3 DNA follows: TGTGCCAGCAGTTCTCAGGGCGAGGGCAAAAACATTCAGTACTTC.

This clone was seen a few times. The chain is built from TRBV7-9 and TRBJ2-1; 9 bases map to TRBD2. The CDR3 runs 13 residues. Unmatched junction bases numbered 10, after V lost 6 bases and J lost 13 bases. Germline loops: CDR1 SEHNR, CDR2 FQNEAQ (reference sequence). The DNA for the CDR3 is TGTGCCAGCAGAACGTTGACTAGCGGAACCCAGTTCTTC. Protein: CASRTLTSGTQFF.

The rearrangement joins TRBV6-5 to TRBJ1-2; perhaps TRBD1 as D (5 bases). V shed 6 bases and J shed 4 bases, with 18 bases lying between them. This CDR3 comprises 15 residues. From germline, CDR1 is MNHEY and CDR2 SVGAGI. This chain's CDR3 is CASSPDYDSFYGYTF. CDR3 DNA: TGTGCCAGCAGCCCCGATTACGACAGTTTCTATGGCTACACCTTC.

A few counts support this clone. V is TRBV6-1 and J is TRBJ2-1; TRBD1 agrees at 7 bases. Germline V gives CDR1 MNHNS, CDR2 SASEGT. Trimming cost V 11 bases and J 4 bases; bases outside gene matches: 11. The CDR3 spans 14 residues. The CDR3 reads CACSSGQRYNEQFF. CDR3 nucleotide sequence: TGTGCCTGTTCCTCGGGACAGAGATACAATGAGCAGTTCTTC.

This clone was counted only a few times. The J gene is TRBJ2-2, the V gene TRBV28; D is ambiguous. The V and J ends lost 4 bases and 3 bases respectively, with 18 bases between them. Germline V gene sequence: CDR1 MDHEN, CDR2 SYDVKM. The CDR3 has 17 residues. The CDR3 protein is CASSSTNTGIYTGELFF. CDR3 DNA sequence: TGTGCCAGCAGTTCAACAAATACCGGAATCTACACCGGGGAGCTGTTTTTT.

V usage is TRBV7-2 and J usage is TRBJ2-2; D is perhaps TRBD1 (6 bases). The CDR3 length is 18 residues. CDR1 and CDR2 (germline): SGHTA, FQGNSA. The V and J ends lost 1 base and 0 bases respectively, with 15 bases between them. The CDR3 DNA follows: TGTGCCAGCAGCTTAGTGGGCAGGGGCCCGGCGAACACCGGGGAGCTGTTTTTT. Translated: CASSLVGRGPANTGELFF.

The chain recombines TRBV5-8 with TRBJ1-5; 8 positions agree with TRBD1. V shed 1 base and J 1 base; nucleotides not matched to a gene: 7. The CDR3 has 17 residues. Germline V gene lookup returns CDR1 SGHTS and CDR2 YDEGEE. The chain's CDR3 is CASSLWSWDRSNQPQHF. Written as DNA, the CDR3 is TGTGCCAGCAGCTTGTGGTCATGGGACAGGAGCAATCAGCCCCAGCATTTT.

The V call is TRBV5-6, the J call TRBJ2-7, with D unclear. V lost 0 bases, J lost 2 bases, and 9 bases lay in between. Germline V lookup: CDR1 SGHDT, CDR2 YYEEEE. The length of the CDR3 is 14 residues. DNA of the CDR3: TGTGCCAGCAGCTTGGATGCAGGAACCTACGAGCAGTACGTC. Amino acid sequence: CASSLDAGTYEQYV.

This CDR3 reads CATIPLEGPGRGAPAETQYF. The CDR3 DNA reads TGTGCCACCATCCCTCTGGAGGGGCCGGGGAGGGGGGCCCCCGCGGAGACCCAGTACTTC. The chain recombines TRBV15 with TRBJ2-5, with D maybe TRBD2 (7 bases). Trimming stripped 7 bases from V and 5 bases from J, with 35 bases between. Germline V gene sequence: CDR1 LNHNV, CDR2 YYDKDF (reference sequence). This CDR3 is built from 20 residues.

This clone has a handful of counts. The chain couples TRBV10-3 to TRBJ1-5; D is possibly TRBD1 (5 bases). Deletions cut 4 bases from V and 1 base from J, with 5 bases between. The CDR3 covers 13 residues. Per the germline V gene, CDR1 is ENHRY and CDR2 is SYGVKD. CDR3 bases: TGTGCCATCAGTGCAGGGAGCAATCAGCCCCAGCATTTT. Its translation: CAISAGSNQPQHF.

CDR3 sequence: CASSLGGTGNEQYF. In DNA form, the CDR3 reads TGCGCCAGCAGCTTGGGAGGGACAGGGAACGAGCAGTACTTC. This chain connects TRBV5-1 to TRBJ2-7; TRBD1 aligns across 9 bases. This CDR3 comprises 14 residues. Germline V CDR1 and CDR2: SGHRS, YFSETQ. The ends lost 0 bases at V and 5 bases at J; junction bases unmatched: 3.

This chain joins TRBV11-2 and TRBJ2-2; 9 bases align to TRBD1. The CDR3 is 18 amino acids. Germline V lookup: CDR1 SGHAT, CDR2 FQNNGV. The V and J ends lost 0 bases and 4 bases, in that order; junction bases with no gene match: 9. CDR3 DNA sequence: TGTGCCAGCAGCTTAGACCCCCCCGGGACAGGGATCACCGGGGAGCTGTTTTTT. Its translation: CASSLDPPGTGITGELFF.

The CDR3 sequence is CAITRTGRAYEQYF. In nucleotides, the CDR3 is TGTGCCATCACTAGGACAGGACGAGCCTACGAGCAGTACTTC. The chain carries TRBV10-3 and TRBJ2-7; 7 bases align to TRBD1. The CDR3 sequence is 14 residues long. CDR1 ENHRY and CDR2 SYGVKD come from the germline V gene. After removal of 7 bases from V and 2 bases from J, the junction contained 8 bases not matched to a gene.

CDR3 nucleotides: TGCGCCAGCAGGGGGGGACTACCCGGATCGAACACCGGGGAGCTGTTTTTT. Its translation: CASRGGLPGSNTGELFF. This chain joins TRBV10-2 and TRBJ2-2; 7 bases align to TRBD2. The CDR3 sequence is 17 residues long. The V and J ends lost 6 bases and 0 bases, in that order; junction bases with no gene match: 10. CDR1 WSHSY and CDR2 SAAADI come from the germline V gene.